The rows below give T cell receptor beta chains drawn from one sample of a study of blood T cell repertoires in COVID-19. Clones were read by immunoSEQ multiplex PCR, and TCRdb kept only the in-frame ones, dropping some. The sample lists more than 250,000 clones, nearly 90% occurring once. Sample: PBMCs or T cells enriched from blood (not recorded which). The receptors derive from a woman in her 30s who had recovered from COVID-19. CDR3s include the opening cysteine and the closing phenylalanine or tryptophan. D genes are given only for firm matches. Clone size is stated in some rows and not others, as once, few, many or a class when expanded.

J gene,clone size,V gene,D gene,CDR3 DNA,CDR3 protein
TRBJ2-7,NA,TRBV2,TRBD1,TGTGCCAGCAGTGAAGCCCATGACAGGGTGCGTTCCTACGAGCAGTACTTC,CASSEAHDRVRSYEQYF
TRBJ2-3,few,TRBV27,NA,TGTGCCAGCAGTCTACGGACAGTGGGGGATACGCAGTATTTT,CASSLRTVGDTQYF
TRBJ2-7,NA,TRBV24-1,NA,TGTGCCACCAGCGTGGTTGGAGGGGCCTACGAGCAGTACTTC,CATSVVGGAYEQYF
TRBJ1-5,NA,TRBV19,NA,TGTGCCAGTATAGGAGGCGGTCAGCCCCAGCATTTT,CASIGGGQPQHF
TRBJ1-2,NA,TRBV6-2/TRBV6-3,NA,TGTGCCAGCAGTACGAACAGGGTTCACTACACCTTC,CASSTNRVHYTF
TRBJ1-6,few,TRBV19,NA,TGTGCCAGTAGTATAGGACAGTATAATTCACCCCTCCACTTT,CASSIGQYNSPLHF
TRBJ2-1,NA,TRBV11-2,TRBD2,TGTGCCAGCAGCTTACCCCCTAGCGGGGCATTATCGAGGGTTGAGCAGTTCTTC,CASSLPPSGALSRVEQFF
TRBJ1-1,NA,TRBV7-7,NA,TGTGCTAGCAGCTTGCAGGAGGGAACTGAAGCTTTCTTT,CASSLQEGTEAFF
TRBJ1-2,few,TRBV5-6,TRBD1,TGTGCCAGCAGCTTTGGGACAGGGAATCACTATGGCTACACCTTC,CASSFGTGNHYGYTF
TRBJ1-1,NA,TRBV10-3,NA,TGTGCCATCAGTGAACGGGGGGGAAACACTGAAGCTTTCTTT,CAISERGGNTEAFF
TRBJ1-1,NA,TRBV5-4,TRBD1,TGTGCCAGCAGCCCGGGACAGGGGGCGCCGGACACTGAAGCTTTCTTT,CASSPGQGAPDTEAFF
TRBJ2-7,NA,TRBV30,TRBD1,TGTGCCTGGAGTCGGACAGGGTTTTCCTACGAGCAGTACTTC,CAWSRTGFSYEQYF
TRBJ1-5,NA,TRBV19,TRBD1,TGTGCCAGTAGTTCAGGACAGGGCGATCAGCCCCAGCATTTT,CASSSGQGDQPQHF
TRBJ1-1,NA,TRBV12-3/TRBV12-4,NA,TGTGCCAGCAGGCCCGGGGGCACTGAAGCTTTCTTT,CASRPGGTEAFF
TRBJ1-5,NA,TRBV6-5,NA,TGTGCCAGCAGCCGGGATACCCATATCCCCCAGCATTTT,CASSRDTHIPQHF
TRBJ1-1,NA,TRBV14,NA,TGTGCCAGCAGCCAAATTACAGCTTGGAACACTGAAGCTTTCTTT,CASSQITAWNTEAFF
TRBJ1-2,NA,TRBV6-5,TRBD1,TGTGCCACCACTCAGGGGGCGCTGAGTGGCTACACCTTC,CATTQGALSGYTF
TRBJ2-7,NA,TRBV5-7,TRBD1,TGTGCCAGCAGCGGGACAGGGGCACCTAATAGCTCCTACGAGCAGTACTTC,CASSGTGAPNSSYEQYF
TRBJ1-2,NA,TRBV5-4,NA,TGTGCCAGCAGCTTGGAGCCCCCCAATAACTATGGCTACACCTTC,CASSLEPPNNYGYTF
TRBJ1-4,NA,TRBV3-1/TRBV3-2,NA,TGTGCCAGCAGCCAAGGGGCCACAGCAACTAATGAAAAACTGTTTTTT,CASSQGATATNEKLFF
TRBJ2-7,once,TRBV5-1,NA,TGCGCCAGCAGCATCCGCCCTGGAAGGGGGCAGTACTTC,CASSIRPGRGQYF
TRBJ2-5,NA,TRBV5-1,TRBD2,TGCGCCAGCAGCTCGTTGGAACTAGCGGGGAGGGAGACCCAGTACTTC,CASSSLELAGRETQYF